This TCR beta chain emerged from a study of naive and memory T cell subsets. Whole-study results and caveats: From naive to CM, EM and EMRA, diversity decreased and Gini increased. Over 90% of naive TCR sequences appeared only once after error correction, unlike memory subsets.

Both TRBC1 and TRBC2 were covered by a beta constant-region primer of two equimolar oligonucleotides. TCRdb redid the calling of the UMI-ligation and nested PCR reads with MiXCR, one entry per CDR3 protein. The repertoire consists of 140,000 to 150,000 distinct CDR3 sequences, with over 15% occurring once and the leading ten covering about 0.14%. Worth noting for this clonotype: Its target is unknown.

This CDR3 region has 15 residues. The ends were cut back, 0 bases at V and 0 bases at J, with 8 bases in the middle. The germline V gene has CDR1 SGHKS and CDR2 YYEKEE (reference sequence). The receptor was isolated from a human donor in good health. The sequencing input was naive CD4+ T cells from blood. The rearrangement links TRBV5-5 to TRBJ2-3; D is unclear. CDR3 bases: TGTGCCAGCAGCTTGGGTTCAGCGAGCACAGATACGCAGTATTTT. As protein: CASSLGSASTDTQYF.